These T cell receptor beta chains were read from a single sample in a study of breast tumors, draining lymph nodes, adjacent tissues. MiXCR, applied by TCRdb to the multiplex PCR reads, yields one record per CDR3 protein. The sample shows about 150,000 distinct CDR3 sequences, approximately 30% of them seen only once. The specimen was axillary lymph node tissue. The receptors originated from a female donor with breast cancer. Some clones in this sample may be carry-over from other donors' samples. CDR3s include the opening cysteine and the closing phenylalanine or tryptophan. D genes are given only for firm matches. Only part of the rows carry a size: once, few, many, or a class if the clone is expanded.

clone size: .; J gene: TRBJ1-4; V gene: TRBV7-3; D gene: .; CDR3 DNA: TGTGCCAGCAGCCCTAGCGGGGGAAAACTGTTTTTT; CDR3 protein: CASSPSGGKLFF
clone size: once; J gene: TRBJ2-1; V gene: TRBV7-6; D gene: .; CDR3 DNA: TGTGCCAGCAGCTTGATGGAAAGCACAGATACGCAGTTCTTC; CDR3 protein: CASSLMESTDTQFF
clone size: many; J gene: TRBJ2-5; V gene: TRBV12-3/TRBV12-4; D gene: .; CDR3 DNA: TGTGCCAGCAGTTACCAGGGGATCGGGGAGACCCAGTACTTC; CDR3 protein: CASSYQGIGETQYF
clone size: many; J gene: TRBJ2-1; V gene: TRBV7-9; D gene: TRBD2; CDR3 DNA: TGTGCCAGCAGAAGATCGGGGGGGGGCGGCAATGAGCAGTTCTTC; CDR3 protein: CASRRSGGGGNEQFF
clone size: many; J gene: TRBJ1-4; V gene: TRBV25-1; D gene: .; CDR3 DNA: TGTGCCAGCAGTGACCGGCCCGCCCCCCACACAGGTTTGGCCCCGGGAAAACTGTTTTTT; CDR3 protein: CASSDRPAPHTGLAPGKLFF
clone size: .; J gene: TRBJ2-3; V gene: TRBV7-1; D gene: TRBD1; CDR3 DNA: TGTGCCAGTAGACGGACAGGGGGGCGGGATACGCAGTATTTT; CDR3 protein: CASRRTGGRDTQYF
clone size: many; J gene: TRBJ1-5; V gene: TRBV20-1; D gene: .; CDR3 DNA: TGCAGTGCCGCACAAGCCCAGGGCAATCAGCCCCAGCATTTT; CDR3 protein: CSAAQAQGNQPQHF
clone size: many; J gene: TRBJ2-2; V gene: TRBV27; D gene: .; CDR3 DNA: TGTGCCAGCAGTTCCCTTCAGGGAGACAGCGGGGAGCTGTTTTTT; CDR3 protein: CASSSLQGDSGELFF
clone size: .; J gene: TRBJ2-7; V gene: TRBV6-1; D gene: .; CDR3 DNA: TGTGCCAGCAGCAACATCCGGGGGAGAGAGCAGTACTTC; CDR3 protein: CASSNIRGREQYF
clone size: many; J gene: TRBJ1-2; V gene: TRBV27; D gene: TRBD1; CDR3 DNA: TGTGCCAGCAGTTCCTCCGGGACAGGGGGTTCTGGCTACACCTTC; CDR3 protein: CASSSSGTGGSGYTF
clone size: many; J gene: TRBJ1-4; V gene: TRBV5-1; D gene: .; CDR3 DNA: TGCGCCAGCAGCTTCCACGAGGCGGCTAATGAAAAACTGTTTTTT; CDR3 protein: CASSFHEAANEKLFF
clone size: many; J gene: TRBJ1-2; V gene: TRBV12-3/TRBV12-4; D gene: .; CDR3 DNA: TGTGCCAGCAGACCGCAACAGGGTAACTATGGCTACACCTTC; CDR3 protein: CASRPQQGNYGYTF
clone size: many; J gene: TRBJ1-5; V gene: TRBV20-1; D gene: .; CDR3 DNA: TGCAGTGCTAGAAGAGAGATGGACAATCAGCCCCAGCATTTT; CDR3 protein: CSARREMDNQPQHF
clone size: .; J gene: TRBJ1-2; V gene: TRBV5-6; D gene: .; CDR3 DNA: TGTACCAGCAGCTTGGGGGTCCCGGAGGGCTACACCTTC; CDR3 protein: CTSSLGVPEGYTF
clone size: .; J gene: TRBJ2-7; V gene: TRBV20-1; D gene: .; CDR3 DNA: TGCAGTGCCCTAGTCCCTACCAGGGGACCCTCCTACGAGCAGTACTTC; CDR3 protein: CSALVPTRGPSYEQYF
clone size: few; J gene: TRBJ1-1; V gene: TRBV2; D gene: .; CDR3 DNA: TGTGCCGGCAGTGAGCATCCGAACACTGAAGCTTTCTTT; CDR3 protein: CAGSEHPNTEAFF
clone size: .; J gene: TRBJ2-2; V gene: TRBV7-8; D gene: .; CDR3 DNA: TGTGCCAGCAGCTTTGAACCGACAGGGGAGCTGTTTTTT; CDR3 protein: CASSFEPTGELFF
clone size: .; J gene: TRBJ2-5; V gene: TRBV7-9; D gene: .; CDR3 DNA: TGTGCCAGCAGCCCCCAGGGGGGTATTGGGACCCAGCACTTC; CDR3 protein: CASSPQGGIGTQHF
clone size: many; J gene: TRBJ2-7; V gene: TRBV7-9; D gene: TRBD2; CDR3 DNA: TGTGCCAGCAGCTTTATGGGGGGGGTTTCCTACGAGCAGTACTTC; CDR3 protein: CASSFMGGVSYEQYF
clone size: many; J gene: TRBJ1-3; V gene: TRBV5-1; D gene: TRBD1; CDR3 DNA: TGCGCCAGCAGCTTACAGGGGACAGGAAACACCATATATTTT; CDR3 protein: CASSLQGTGNTIYF
clone size: many; J gene: TRBJ2-1; V gene: TRBV19; D gene: .; CDR3 DNA: TGTGCCAGTAGTAGCTCCGGGACATACTCCTACAATGAGCAGTTCTTC; CDR3 protein: CASSSSGTYSYNEQFF
clone size: .; J gene: TRBJ1-2; V gene: TRBV20-1; D gene: TRBD1; CDR3 DNA: TGCAGTGCCCCGTCCGGACAGGGCTGGAACTATGGCTACACCTTC; CDR3 protein: CSAPSGQGWNYGYTF
clone size: many; J gene: TRBJ2-5; V gene: TRBV18; D gene: TRBD2; CDR3 DNA: TGTGCCAGCTCACCCAGCGGGGGAGCCCAAGAGACCCAGTACTTC; CDR3 protein: CASSPSGGAQETQYF
clone size: .; J gene: TRBJ1-4; V gene: TRBV20-1; D gene: .; CDR3 DNA: TGCAGTGCTTGGGCGTCCCCAACTAATGGAAAACTGTTTTTT; CDR3 protein: CSAWASPTNGKLFF
clone size: many; J gene: TRBJ1-6; V gene: TRBV2; D gene: TRBD1; CDR3 DNA: TGTGCCAGCAGTGAGACAGGGGGCCTGAATAATTCACCCCTCCACTTT; CDR3 protein: CASSETGGLNNSPLHF
clone size: .; J gene: TRBJ1-5; V gene: TRBV30; D gene: .; CDR3 DNA: TGTGCCTGGTCCCGACTTAATAGCAATCAGCCCCAGCATTTT; CDR3 protein: CAWSRLNSNQPQHF
clone size: many; J gene: TRBJ2-7; V gene: TRBV2; D gene: TRBD1; CDR3 DNA: TGTGCCAGCAGTGACGGCAGGGGGTCCTACGAGCAGTACTTC; CDR3 protein: CASSDGRGSYEQYF
clone size: .; J gene: TRBJ1-5; V gene: TRBV30; D gene: .; CDR3 DNA: TGTGCCTGGAGTGTAGGGGGGATCTATCAGCCCCAGCATTTT; CDR3 protein: CAWSVGGIYQPQHF
clone size: many; J gene: TRBJ1-2; V gene: TRBV20-1; D gene: .; CDR3 DNA: TGCAGTGCTAGAGGGGGGCAGGTAGGGGCTTTCGGTGGCTACACCTTC; CDR3 protein: CSARGGQVGAFGGYTF
clone size: many; J gene: TRBJ2-5; V gene: TRBV7-8; D gene: .; CDR3 DNA: TGTGCCAGCAGCCCAACAAGAGTTCAAGAGACCCAGTACTTC; CDR3 protein: CASSPTRVQETQYF
clone size: many; J gene: TRBJ1-4; V gene: TRBV19; D gene: .; CDR3 DNA: TGTGCCAGTAGTATCAGGCCTAATGAAAAACTGTTTTTT; CDR3 protein: CASSIRPNEKLFF
clone size: few; J gene: TRBJ2-2; V gene: TRBV28; D gene: TRBD1; CDR3 DNA: TGTGCCAGCAGTTCCCCGGGACAGGGGACCGGGGAGCTGTTTTTT; CDR3 protein: CASSSPGQGTGELFF
clone size: few; J gene: TRBJ2-5; V gene: TRBV6-2/TRBV6-3; D gene: .; CDR3 DNA: TGTGCCAGCAGTCGAGGGGAAGAGACCCAGTACTTC; CDR3 protein: CASSRGEETQYF
clone size: .; J gene: TRBJ2-3; V gene: TRBV10-1; D gene: TRBD2; CDR3 DNA: TGCGCCGGCAGTGATCGGGGGGGCGCAGATACGCAGTATTTT; CDR3 protein: CAGSDRGGADTQYF
clone size: .; J gene: TRBJ2-7; V gene: TRBV5-1; D gene: .; CDR3 DNA: TGCGCCAGCAGCCAGGGACGCCAGAAGGCCGAGCAGTACTTC; CDR3 protein: CASSQGRQKAEQYF
clone size: many; J gene: TRBJ1-3; V gene: TRBV19; D gene: .; CDR3 DNA: TGTGCCAGTAGTGGTGACAGCTACTCTGGAAACACCATATATTTT; CDR3 protein: CASSGDSYSGNTIYF
clone size: .; J gene: TRBJ1-6; V gene: TRBV7-9; D gene: .; CDR3 DNA: TGTGCCAGCAGCTTAGAGGGAGGCCCTCAAGGCCCCCTCCACTTT; CDR3 protein: CASSLEGGPQGPLHF
clone size: .; J gene: TRBJ1-4; V gene: TRBV7-6; D gene: .; CDR3 DNA: TGTTCCAGCATCCTAACGAGTAGGGGGGAGGAAAAACTGTTTTTT; CDR3 protein: CSSILTSRGEEKLFF
clone size: .; J gene: TRBJ1-1; V gene: TRBV19; D gene: .; CDR3 DNA: TGTGCCAGTAGTATGCAGGGGAGATGGGGGGATAACGCTGAAGCTTTCTTT; CDR3 protein: CASSMQGRWGDNAEAFF
clone size: many; J gene: TRBJ2-2; V gene: TRBV7-3; D gene: TRBD2; CDR3 DNA: TGTGCCAGCAGCTTCCTGACTAGCGGGGGGGCCGGGGAGCTGTTTTTT; CDR3 protein: CASSFLTSGGAGELFF
clone size: many; J gene: TRBJ2-3; V gene: TRBV7-3; D gene: TRBD2; CDR3 DNA: TGTGCCAGCAGCTTAAGGCCGCTAGCGGGGGTTTCTAGCACAGATACGCAGTATTTT; CDR3 protein: CASSLRPLAGVSSTDTQYF
clone size: .; J gene: TRBJ2-3; V gene: TRBV4-3; D gene: .; CDR3 DNA: TGCGCCAGCAGCCAAGACGTAAGAGGCTCCTACAATGAGCAGTATTTT; CDR3 protein: CASSQDVRGSYNEQYF
clone size: many; J gene: TRBJ1-5; V gene: TRBV6-1; D gene: .; CDR3 DNA: TGTGCCAGCACAGAGAGGCCTTATCAGCCCCAGCATTTT; CDR3 protein: CASTERPYQPQHF
clone size: many; J gene: TRBJ1-6; V gene: TRBV20-1; D gene: .; CDR3 DNA: TGCAGTGCCGGAGTGGGGGGCGCCCCCCTCCACTTT; CDR3 protein: CSAGVGGAPLHF
clone size: .; J gene: TRBJ2-3; V gene: TRBV7-3; D gene: TRBD2; CDR3 DNA: TGTGCCAGCAGCAGTACTAGCGGGGGGGCAGGTATTGATACGCAGTATTTT; CDR3 protein: CASSSTSGGAGIDTQYF
clone size: many; J gene: TRBJ2-2; V gene: TRBV20-1; D gene: TRBD2; CDR3 DNA: TGCAGTGCTAGAGGAGCGGGGGGACTCACGAACACCGGGGAGCTGTTTTTT; CDR3 protein: CSARGAGGLTNTGELFF
clone size: many; J gene: TRBJ1-3; V gene: TRBV7-7; D gene: .; CDR3 DNA: TGTGCTAGCAGCACCCAACCGGCACCTGGAAACACCATATATTTT; CDR3 protein: CASSTQPAPGNTIYF
clone size: many; J gene: TRBJ2-2; V gene: TRBV5-1; D gene: TRBD2; CDR3 DNA: TGCGCCAGCAGCTACGCAGCGGGGGGGCGGTTCACCGGGGAGCTGTTTTTT; CDR3 protein: CASSYAAGGRFTGELFF
clone size: many; J gene: TRBJ1-5; V gene: TRBV19; D gene: .; CDR3 DNA: TGTGCCAGTAGTCCTCCGGGGGTCCCGAATCAGCCCCAGCATTTT; CDR3 protein: CASSPPGVPNQPQHF